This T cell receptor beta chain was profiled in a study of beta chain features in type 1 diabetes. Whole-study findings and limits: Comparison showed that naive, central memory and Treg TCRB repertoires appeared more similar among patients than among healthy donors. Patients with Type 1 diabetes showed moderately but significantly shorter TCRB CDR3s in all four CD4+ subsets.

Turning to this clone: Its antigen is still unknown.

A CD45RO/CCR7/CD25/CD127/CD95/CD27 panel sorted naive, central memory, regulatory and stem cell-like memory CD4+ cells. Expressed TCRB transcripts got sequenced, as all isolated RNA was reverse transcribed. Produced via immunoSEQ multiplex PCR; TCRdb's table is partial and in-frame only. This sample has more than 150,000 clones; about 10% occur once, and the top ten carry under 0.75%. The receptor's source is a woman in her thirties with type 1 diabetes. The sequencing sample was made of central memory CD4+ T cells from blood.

For the CDR3, the DNA is TGTGCCAGCAGCCGAGGACTGGGATTCATCTACGAGCAGTACTTC. Amino acid sequence: CASSRGLGFIYEQYF. V is TRBV14 and J is TRBJ2-7, with D perhaps matching TRBD2 (5 bases). V lost 4 bases and J 3 bases, leaving 16 bases between the germline ends. The CDR3 consists of 15 residues. The germline V gene encodes CDR1 SGHDN and CDR2 FVKESK.